The text below deals with one T cell receptor beta chain. This may be a read error: a much more frequent sequence differs by one nucleotide. This same CDR3 is encoded by further DNA sequences in the sample. V was clipped by 3 bases and J by 3 bases, with 5 bases between them. This CDR3 comprises 13 residues. In germline, CDR1 is MNHNS, CDR2 SASEGT. The sample comes from a study of blood T cell repertoires in COVID-19. Study as a whole: Material from acute and convalescent COVID-19 was sourced from the United States, Italy and Spain. PBMCs, B-cell-depleted T cells, or T cells were the source of the cDNA or gDNA that made up the material.

Per the study methods: The authors estimated nucleated cell counts from reference gene primer amplification. Profiled with immunoSEQ multiplex PCR; TCRdb holds only in-frame clones, not every one. The D gene and trimming were derived from the DNA, and the V and J assignments and clone size from that table. The repertoire holds a few hundred thousand clones, with 88% as singletons. The sequenced sample consisted of peripheral blood. The V call is TRBV6-1, the J call TRBJ2-2; no firm D call. This receptor was identified in a young woman who had recovered from COVID-19. The CDR3 DNA sequence: TGTGCCAGCAGTGATCTGTACACCGGGGAGCTGTTTTTT. The encoded protein is CASSDLYTGELFF.